The rows below give T cell receptor beta chains drawn from one sample of a study of cytomegalovirus exposure and HLA in healthy donors. TCRdb's table, derived via immunoSEQ multiplex PCR, lists solely in-frame clones and lacks some. The sample contains approximately 260,000 clones, 80% to 95% of which appear only once. Material: PBMCs. The receptors here all came from a girl aged 2-10 years in good health and CMV-seronegative. The CDR3 runs from the conserved cysteine through the conserved F or W. The D gene is left open where the match is weak. Not every row has a clone size; where given, it reads once, few, many or a size class.

j_call clone_size v_call d_call cdr3_aa cdr3_nt
TRBJ1-2 NA TRBV7-9 TRBD1 CASSLLPTGGNYGYTF TGTGCCAGCAGCTTACTCCCGACAGGGGGCAACTATGGCTACACCTTC
TRBJ1-2 once TRBV6-5 TRBD1 CASSLRQGAGYTF TGTGCCAGCAGTCTGAGACAGGGGGCTGGCTACACCTTC
TRBJ1-4 NA TRBV7-8 TRBD1 CASSRNRDRNEKLFF TGTGCCAGCAGCCGAAACCGGGACAGAAATGAAAAACTGTTTTTT
TRBJ2-1 NA TRBV28 NA CASSPPGSRGWRGSIEQFF TGTGCCAGCAGTCCTCCTGGGTCTCGGGGTTGGCGGGGCAGTATCGAGCAGTTCTTC
TRBJ2-7 NA TRBV5-1 TRBD1 CASRYPAGTGADEQYF TGCGCCAGCAGGTATCCCGCCGGGACAGGGGCGGACGAGCAGTACTTC
TRBJ2-1 NA TRBV11-2 TRBD2 CASSSTHSGRGGYNEQFF TGTGCCAGCAGCTCCACCCATAGCGGGAGAGGTGGGTACAATGAGCAGTTCTTC
TRBJ2-1 NA TRBV14 NA CASSQDPSGEQFF TGTGCCAGCAGCCAAGATCCGTCGGGTGAGCAGTTCTTC
TRBJ2-2 NA TRBV19 TRBD1 CASSSKQGAKTGELFF TGTGCCAGTAGTTCAAAACAGGGGGCGAAGACCGGGGAGCTGTTTTTT
TRBJ1-5 NA TRBV10-3 TRBD1 CAISETGVGQPQHF TGTGCCATCAGTGAGACAGGGGTTGGCCAGCCCCAGCATTTT
TRBJ2-1 once TRBV7-2 NA CASSLKGGNEQFF TGTGCCAGCAGCTTAAAAGGGGGCAATGAGCAGTTCTTC
TRBJ2-3 NA TRBV2 TRBD1 CASLDRTPISTDTQYF TGTGCCAGCTTGGACAGGACTCCCATTAGCACAGATACGCAGTATTTT
TRBJ1-1 once TRBV6-4 NA CASSLEQNTEVFF TGTGCCAGCAGTTTGGAGCAAAACACTGAAGTTTTCTTT
TRBJ1-2 NA TRBV11-2 TRBD1 CASSLDRQGGDGYTF TGTGCCAGCAGCTTAGATCGACAGGGGGGGGATGGCTACACCTTC
TRBJ2-1 NA TRBV27 TRBD2 CASIGLAGDEQFF TGTGCCAGCATCGGACTAGCGGGTGATGAGCAGTTCTTC
TRBJ1-1 NA TRBV6-5 NA CASREAVTVTEAFF TGTGCCAGCAGGGAAGCAGTAACAGTCACTGAAGCTTTCTTT
TRBJ1-4 NA TRBV29-1 NA CSVGWGLNEKLFF TGCAGCGTTGGGTGGGGACTTAATGAAAAACTGTTTTTT
TRBJ1-2 NA TRBV6-1 TRBD1 CASSEAGTANYGYTF TGTGCCAGCAGTGAAGCAGGGACAGCTAACTATGGCTACACCTTC
TRBJ2-4 NA TRBV18 TRBD2 CASSPWGLALAKNIQYF TGTGCCAGCTCACCATGGGGACTAGCGTTAGCCAAAAACATTCAGTACTTC
TRBJ2-1 NA TRBV7-2 TRBD2 CASSLLAGDSHEQFF TGTGCCAGCAGCTTATTAGCGGGAGATTCGCATGAGCAGTTCTTC
TRBJ2-1 NA TRBV6-5 TRBD2 CASSYSTSGGHNEQFF TGTGCCAGCAGTTACTCTACTAGCGGGGGGCACAATGAGCAGTTCTTC
TRBJ2-7 few TRBV7-9 TRBD1 CASRPPGGNEQYF TGTGCCAGCAGACCGCCAGGGGGCAACGAGCAGTACTTC
TRBJ2-7 NA TRBV30 NA CAWSVGTSPREQYF TGTGCCTGGAGTGTAGGAACTAGCCCTAGGGAGCAGTACTTC
TRBJ2-3 NA TRBV6-5 TRBD2 CASSHSSGGEADTQYF TGTGCCAGCAGTCACTCTAGCGGGGGGGAGGCAGATACGCAGTATTTT
TRBJ1-1 NA TRBV6-1 NA CASSDPGGSLEAFF TGTGCCAGCAGTGACCCGGGGGGGAGTCTTGAAGCTTTCTTT
TRBJ2-1 NA TRBV30 TRBD2 CAWSWRERLNEQFF TGTGCCTGGAGCTGGCGGGAGCGGCTCAATGAGCAGTTCTTC
TRBJ2-7 NA TRBV5-5 NA CASSLFGGYSYEQYF TGTGCCAGCAGCTTGTTCGGGGGTTACTCCTACGAGCAGTACTTC
TRBJ1-5 NA TRBV2 TRBD1 CASSEGQGRNQPQHF TGTGCCAGCAGTGAGGGACAGGGTCGTAATCAGCCCCAGCATTTT
TRBJ1-1 NA TRBV18 NA CASSPRTATSMNTEAFF TGTGCCAGCTCACCACGGACAGCCACCTCAATGAACACTGAAGCTTTCTTT
TRBJ1-2 NA TRBV11-2 NA CASSSPSQGMVNYGYTF TGTGCCAGCAGCTCGCCCTCCCAGGGAATGGTAAACTATGGCTACACCTTC
TRBJ1-4 NA TRBV28 TRBD1 CASRGGQGNEKLFF TGTGCCAGCCGGGGGGGACAGGGAAATGAAAAACTGTTTTTT
TRBJ2-7 NA TRBV5-1 TRBD2 CASSLGLAATYEQYF TGCGCCAGCAGCTTGGGTCTAGCGGCAACCTACGAGCAGTACTTC
TRBJ2-2 NA TRBV29-1 NA CSVERQFTGELFF TGCAGCGTTGAGAGGCAGTTCACCGGGGAGCTGTTTTTT
TRBJ2-7 NA TRBV6-1 NA CASSGRTGGEQYF TGTGCCAGCAGTGGAAGGACTGGGGGGGAGCAGTACTTC
TRBJ2-2 NA TRBV9 NA CASSVARGNTGELFF TGTGCCAGCAGCGTAGCTAGAGGGAACACCGGGGAGCTGTTTTTT
TRBJ2-7 NA TRBV29-1 TRBD2 CSVASGTSGREGLPYEQYF TGCAGCGTTGCGTCCGGGACTAGCGGGAGGGAAGGGCTGCCCTACGAGCAGTACTTC
TRBJ1-2 NA TRBV5-1 NA CASSLAEQGIDYGYTF TGCGCCAGCAGCTTGGCGGAGCAGGGGATCGACTATGGCTACACCTTC
TRBJ2-1 NA TRBV7-2 TRBD2 CASSQGLAGDEQFF TGTGCCAGCAGCCAGGGACTAGCTGGCGATGAGCAGTTCTTC
TRBJ2-7 NA TRBV15 TRBD1 CATSRKVGQGSEQYF TGTGCCACCAGCAGAAAAGTCGGACAGGGGTCCGAGCAGTACTTC
TRBJ2-7 NA TRBV5-6 TRBD2 CASSPASGGGTYEQYF TGTGCCAGCAGTCCAGCTAGCGGGGGAGGAACTTACGAGCAGTACTTC
TRBJ1-2 NA TRBV29-1 TRBD1 CSVAPGGNYGYTF TGCAGCGTTGCGCCAGGGGGGAACTATGGCTACACCTTC
TRBJ2-2 NA TRBV11-2 NA CASSLDGAGYTGELFF TGTGCCAGCAGCTTAGACGGTGCAGGATACACCGGGGAGCTGTTTTTT
TRBJ2-1 NA TRBV30 TRBD2 CAWTGAGGPDEQFF TGTGCCTGGACCGGAGCGGGGGGGCCCGATGAGCAGTTCTTC
TRBJ1-5 NA TRBV6-5 NA CASSFKGVQPQHF TGTGCCAGCAGTTTTAAGGGGGTCCAGCCCCAGCATTTT
TRBJ2-7 NA TRBV7-9 NA CASSPQSTSREQYF TGTGCCAGCAGCCCGCAATCCACTAGCCGCGAGCAGTACTTC